This T cell receptor beta chain was documented in a study of blood T cell repertoires in COVID-19. The table came from immunoSEQ multiplex PCR; TCRdb's copy has only in-frame clones and leaves some out. The table shows about 280,000 clones, with about 88% occurring only once. The CDR3 sequence is 14 residues long. Germline V gene sequence: CDR1 LGHDT, CDR2 YNNKEL (reference sequence). Trimming stripped 4 bases from V and 7 bases from J, with 17 bases between. Material for sequencing was peripheral blood. The genes are TRBV3-1 (or the pseudogene TRBV3-2) and TRBJ2-7; possibly TRBD2 for D (6 bases). The receptor was derived from a woman between 70 and 85 years old with COVID-19, enrolled during active disease. CDR3 DNA sequence: TGTGCCAGCAGCCTTGGGGGGTCACCGGGGGAGCAGTACTTC. Its protein product is CASSLGGSPGEQYF.